The rows below give T cell receptor beta chains drawn from one sample of a study of shared clonotypes between healthy human individuals. Generated by immunoSEQ multiplex PCR, the TCRdb table keeps only in-frame clones and is missing some. The sample has fewer than 200,000 clones; about 68% are singletons. The specimen was memory CD4+ T cells sorted from blood. Every receptor here comes from a man aged 25-40 years in good health. The CDR3 runs from the conserved cysteine through the conserved F or W. Fields, in order: V gene, D gene, clone size, J gene, CDR3 DNA, CDR3 protein. The D gene is left open where the match is weak. The size field is filled for only some rows; it gives once, few, many or a size class.

V gene: TRBV7-2; D gene: .; clone size: .; J gene: TRBJ2-1; CDR3 DNA: TGTGCCAGCAGCTTAGGGCGGACAAAAAACAATGAGCAGTTCTTC; CDR3 protein: CASSLGRTKNNEQFF
V gene: TRBV10-1; D gene: TRBD2; clone size: .; J gene: TRBJ2-3; CDR3 DNA: TGCGCCAGCAGCCCCAGAAGGGCTTTAGGAGCGGGGGATACGCAGTATTTT; CDR3 protein: CASSPRRALGAGDTQYF
V gene: TRBV4-2; D gene: .; clone size: few; J gene: TRBJ2-1; CDR3 DNA: TGTGCCAGCAGCCAAGAAGGAGGCAACTACAATGAGCAGTTCTTC; CDR3 protein: CASSQEGGNYNEQFF
V gene: TRBV10-3; D gene: .; clone size: .; J gene: TRBJ1-1; CDR3 DNA: TGTGCCGGTCGTACCGAGGTGAACACTGAAGCTTTCTTT; CDR3 protein: CAGRTEVNTEAFF
V gene: TRBV14; D gene: TRBD1; clone size: few; J gene: TRBJ1-3; CDR3 DNA: TGTGCCAGCAGCCAAGGCCGGGACAGGCAAAACACCATATATTTT; CDR3 protein: CASSQGRDRQNTIYF
V gene: TRBV6-5; D gene: TRBD1; clone size: .; J gene: TRBJ2-5; CDR3 DNA: TGTGCCAGCAGGTCCACAGGGGGCTGGGAGACCCAGTACTTC; CDR3 protein: CASRSTGGWETQYF
V gene: TRBV4-1; D gene: TRBD2; clone size: .; J gene: TRBJ2-1; CDR3 DNA: TGCGCCAGCAGTAGTCTTGTACTACGGACTAGCGGCGACAATGAGCAGTTCTTC; CDR3 protein: CASSSLVLRTSGDNEQFF
V gene: TRBV29-1; D gene: TRBD1; clone size: .; J gene: TRBJ1-2; CDR3 DNA: TGCAGCGTTGCAGCGGACAGGGGCCGCTACACCTTC; CDR3 protein: CSVAADRGRYTF
V gene: TRBV9; D gene: .; clone size: .; J gene: TRBJ2-7; CDR3 DNA: TGTGCCAGCAGCGCAAGCCCACAGGCGATCTACGAGCAGTACTTC; CDR3 protein: CASSASPQAIYEQYF
V gene: TRBV7-3; D gene: TRBD1; clone size: few; J gene: TRBJ2-4; CDR3 DNA: TGTGCCAGCAGCATGACAGGGGGCATTCAGTACTTC; CDR3 protein: CASSMTGGIQYF
V gene: TRBV14; D gene: TRBD1; clone size: few; J gene: TRBJ1-2; CDR3 DNA: TGTGCCAGCAGCCTATACCCTGGGACAGACTATGGCTACACCTTC; CDR3 protein: CASSLYPGTDYGYTF
V gene: TRBV7-9; D gene: TRBD1; clone size: .; J gene: TRBJ1-2; CDR3 DNA: TGTGCCAGCAGCTGGGGACAGGGAGGAGGCTACACCTTC; CDR3 protein: CASSWGQGGGYTF
V gene: TRBV18; D gene: .; clone size: once; J gene: TRBJ1-5; CDR3 DNA: TGTGCCAGCTCAGGTGCAGGGCCTAATCAGCCCCAGCATTTT; CDR3 protein: CASSGAGPNQPQHF
V gene: TRBV5-6; D gene: .; clone size: .; J gene: TRBJ2-4; CDR3 DNA: TGTGCCAGCAGCCCGACCCGAGCCGGAGTGGGAAACATTCAGTACTTC; CDR3 protein: CASSPTRAGVGNIQYF
V gene: TRBV5-1; D gene: TRBD1; clone size: .; J gene: TRBJ2-6; CDR3 DNA: TGCGCCAGCAGCCCCAGACCCAGGGGGATCAACTCTGGGGCCAACGTCCTGACTTTC; CDR3 protein: CASSPRPRGINSGANVLTF